Below are 10 T cell receptor beta chains sequenced from a single sample in a study of metastatic and nonmetastatic thyroid tumors. Using MiXCR, TCRdb re-called clones from the PCR reads. The top ten hold more than 15% of the sample, which has over 55,000 clones, almost 30% seen once. Thyroid surgery took place with no prior treatment in any patient. The sequencing input was blood. These receptors originate from a female donor with papillary thyroid cancer or a benign thyroid nodule (not recorded which). Some clones in this sample may be carry-over from other donors' samples.

This clone is labeled medium-sized. This chain links TRBV24-1 with TRBJ2-2; D possibly corresponds to TRBD2 (7 bases). CDR3 length equals 16 residues. The V gene's germline CDR1 is KGHDR and CDR2 SFDVKD. Trimming removed 8 bases at V and 2 bases at J, with 17 bases between. CDR3 amino acids: CATTLGGAGNTGELFF. In DNA form, the CDR3 reads TGTGCCACCACCCTGGGGGGGGCCGGAAACACCGGGGAGCTGTTTTTT.

This clone was recorded a few times. V gene TRBV4-2 combines with J gene TRBJ2-3, with 14 bases that match TRBD2. Unmatched junction bases numbered 14, after V lost 4 bases and J lost 5 bases. CDR3 length: 19 amino acids. Per germline, CDR1 LGHNA and CDR2 YNFKEQ. This CDR3 reads CASSPTTSGRAGIRDTQYF. The DNA for the CDR3 is TGTGCCAGCAGCCCAACGACTAGCGGGAGGGCCGGGATCAGAGATACGCAGTATTTT.

This clone was detected ten times or more. This sequence joins TRBV5-1 and TRBJ2-1, with 7 bases lining up with TRBD2. The CDR3 is 16 residues long. Germline V gene data show CDR1 as SGHRS and CDR2 as YFSETQ. With V trimmed by 4 bases and J by 5 bases, 12 bases remained unmatched. CDR3 residues: CASSQRGGSNNNEQFF. The CDR3 DNA reads as TGCGCCAGCAGCCAGAGAGGCGGGAGTAACAACAATGAGCAGTTCTTC. Combining the CDR3 with reference TRBV5-1 and TRBJ2-1 gives the whole variable domain KAGVTQTPRYLIKTRGQQVTLSCSPISGHRSVSWYQQTPGQGLQFLFEYFSETQRNKGNFPGRFSGRQFSNSRSEMNVSTLELGDSALYLCASSQRGGSNNNEQFFGPGTRLTVL.

In this sample, this clone turned up many times. V and J are TRBV4-1 and TRBJ1-3; no clear D gene. V was pared by 1 base and J by 0 bases, with 10 bases between. The germline CDR1 and CDR2 sequences are MGHRA and YSYEKL. The CDR3 contains 16 residues. The CDR3 reads CASSQARGNSGNTIYF. The CDR3, as DNA: TGCGCCAGCAGCCAAGCACGGGGTAACTCTGGAAACACCATATATTTT.

The chain combines TRBV7-9 with TRBJ1-2; D might be TRBD1 (6 bases). V dropped 1 base and J dropped 4 bases, with 13 bases sitting between them. CDR1 SEHNR and CDR2 FQNEAQ come from the germline V gene (reference sequence). CDR3 length: 15 amino acids. The CDR3 DNA follows: TGTGCCAGCAGCTTAGGCAACAGGGAGTCCTATGGCTACACCTTC. It yields the protein CASSLGNRESYGYTF.

This clone was seen only a few times. V is TRBV10-3 and J is TRBJ1-2; D ambiguous. Germline loops: CDR1 ENHRY, CDR2 SYGVKD. The CDR3 is 16 residues long. The V and J ends lost 0 bases and 6 bases respectively, with 17 bases between them. Written as DNA, the CDR3 is TGTGCCATCAGTGAGTCGACCTTCCGAGGAATCGATGGCTACACCTTC. It encodes CAISESTFRGIDGYTF.

By proportion, this clone is medium-sized (0.01 to 0.1%). The gene calls are TRBV6-4 and TRBJ2-2, with D possibly matching TRBD2 (5 bases). The CDR3 has 14 amino acids. V lost 0 bases and J lost 3, with 5 bases in between. Germline CDR1 and CDR2: MRHNA and SNTAGT. DNA of the CDR3: TGTGCCAGCAGTGACTCAGCGGACACCGGGGAGCTGTTTTTT. Its protein product is CASSDSADTGELFF.

The chain recombines TRBV6-5 with TRBJ2-1, with unresolved D. The V gene's germline CDR1 is MNHEY and CDR2 SVGAGI. Trimming removed 4 bases from V and 0 bases from J, with 16 bases in between. This CDR3 region has 17 residues. The CDR3 DNA reads as TGTGCCAGCAGTTCTGAACTGACACACGGCTCCTACAATGAGCAGTTCTTC. Translated: CASSSELTHGSYNEQFF.

The genes are TRBV11-2 and TRBJ2-2; possibly TRBD2 for D (6 bases). Trimming pared 4 bases from V and 10 bases from J, leaving 19 bases between. Looked up from germline, CDR1 is SGHAT and CDR2 is FQNNGV. There are 15 residues in the CDR3. CDR3 nucleotides: TGTGCCAGCAGCTCTCGGTTAGGCGGGGAGGAGGAGCTGTTTTTT. Protein: CASSSRLGGEEELFF.

The table lists this clone with a few counts. The chain combines TRBV2 with TRBJ1-2; D may be TRBD1 (5 bases). Germline V gene sequence: CDR1 SNHLY, CDR2 FYNNEI. Trimming removed 1 base from V and 8 bases from J, with 8 bases in between. The length of the CDR3 is 12 residues. DNA for the CDR3: TGTGCCAGCAGTGAAGGGGGCAGCGGCTACACCTTC. Translation: CASSEGGSGYTF.